This T cell receptor (beta chain) was retrieved from a study of T cell changes during pregnancy in multiple sclerosis. The CDR3 is 14 amino acids. The germline V gene encodes CDR1 ENHRY and CDR2 SYGVKD. J lost 3 bases, V lost 6 bases, and 5 bases had no gene match. The protocol was immunoSEQ multiplex PCR, while the TCRdb copy is restricted to in-frame clones and leaves out a portion. The data show about 59,000 clones, with 70% to 90% seen just once and 0.8% to 0.9% held by the top ten. Material: peripheral blood, obtained in the first trimester of pregnancy. The rearrangement links TRBV10-3 to TRBJ1-3, with 7 bases aligning to TRBD1. This TCR was recovered from a female donor in good health, enrolled as a control in a pregnancy study. The CDR3 here is CAISFQGDGNTIYF. Here the CDR3 DNA reads TGTGCCATCAGCTTTCAGGGGGATGGAAACACCATATATTTT.